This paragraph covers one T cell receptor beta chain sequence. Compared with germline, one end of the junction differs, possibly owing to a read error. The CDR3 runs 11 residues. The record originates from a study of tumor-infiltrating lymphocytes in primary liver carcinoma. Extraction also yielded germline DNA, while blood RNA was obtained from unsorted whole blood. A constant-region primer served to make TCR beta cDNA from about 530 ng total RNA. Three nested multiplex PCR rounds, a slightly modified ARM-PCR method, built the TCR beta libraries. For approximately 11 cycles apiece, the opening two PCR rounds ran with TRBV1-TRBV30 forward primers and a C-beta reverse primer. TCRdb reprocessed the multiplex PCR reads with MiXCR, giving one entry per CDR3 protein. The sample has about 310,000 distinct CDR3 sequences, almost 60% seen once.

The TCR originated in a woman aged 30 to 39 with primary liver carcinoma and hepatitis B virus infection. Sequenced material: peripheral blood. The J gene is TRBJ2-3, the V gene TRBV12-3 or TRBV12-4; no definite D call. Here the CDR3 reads CADGPLDTQYF. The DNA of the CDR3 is TGCGCCGATGGGCCCCTAGATACGCAATATTTT.